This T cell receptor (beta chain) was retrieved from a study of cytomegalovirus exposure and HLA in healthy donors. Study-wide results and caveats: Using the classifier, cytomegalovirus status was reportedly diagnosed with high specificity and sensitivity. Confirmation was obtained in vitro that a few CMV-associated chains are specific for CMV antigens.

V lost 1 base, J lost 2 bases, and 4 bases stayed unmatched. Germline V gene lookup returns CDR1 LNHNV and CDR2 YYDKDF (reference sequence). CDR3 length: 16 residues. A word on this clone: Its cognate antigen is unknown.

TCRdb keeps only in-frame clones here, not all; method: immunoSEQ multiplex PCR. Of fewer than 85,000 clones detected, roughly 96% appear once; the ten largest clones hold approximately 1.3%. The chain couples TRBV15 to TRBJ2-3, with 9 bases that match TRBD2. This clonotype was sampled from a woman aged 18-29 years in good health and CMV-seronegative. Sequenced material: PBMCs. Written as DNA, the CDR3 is TGTGCCACCAGCAGAGTCGGCGGGAGGGTCACAGATACGCAGTATTTT. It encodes CATSRVGGRVTDTQYF.